The 20 T cell receptor beta chains below were found in one sample sequenced in a study of identical twins. In TCRdb, the 5' RACE reads were re-called with MiXCR into one record per CDR3 protein. The sample lists some 630,000 distinct CDR3 sequences; roughly 7.2% were seen once. These data also featured in a second study, about yellow fever vaccine responses in identical twins.

Sequences were obtained from PBMCs. These receptors originate from a woman younger than 35 in good health.

The J gene is TRBJ2-3, the V gene TRBV20-1, with 7 bases fitting TRBD1. The germline V gene encodes CDR1 DFQATT and CDR2 SNEGSKA (reference sequence). The trim removed 0 bases at V and 1 base at J, leaving 4 bases unmatched. There are 15 residues in the CDR3. CDR3 region: CSARDPGQGTDTQYF. DNA for the CDR3: TGCAGTGCTAGAGATCCCGGACAGGGCACAGATACGCAGTATTTT.

This clonotype has ten or more counts. This chain connects TRBV28 to TRBJ2-7; no clear D gene. The germline V gene has CDR1 MDHEN and CDR2 SYDVKM. This CDR3 has 16 amino acids. V was trimmed by 3 bases and J by 4 bases, leaving 19 bases between them. The CDR3 DNA reads TGTGCCAGCAGTTTTCCTTCATCCAGTGCCCCGTACGAGCAGTACTTC. As protein: CASSFPSSSAPYEQYF.

This clonotype was detected ten times or more. The chain is built from TRBV10-3 and TRBJ2-2, with 13 bases aligning to TRBD2. From germline, CDR1 is ENHRY and CDR2 SYGVKD. The CDR3 length is 19 residues. V trimming: 11 bases; J trimming: 0 bases; junction bases outside the gene matches: 15. The CDR3, as DNA: TGTGCCCTAAATAGAGGACTAGCGGGGGATGTCGCGAACACCGGGGAGCTGTTTTTT. It is translated as CALNRGLAGDVANTGELFF.

This clonotype was counted many times. The chain is built from TRBV25-1 and TRBJ2-4, with D tentatively TRBD1 (6 bases). V lost 8 bases to trimming and J lost 2 bases, with 13 bases between them. This CDR3 spans 14 amino acids. CDR1 is MGHDK, CDR2 SYGVNS, per germline. CDR3 nucleotide sequence: TGTGCCAGCTCCGGACAGATAACCAAAAACATTCAGTACTTC. It yields the protein CASSGQITKNIQYF.

The sample holds a few counts of this clonotype. The chain has TRBV6-1 and TRBJ2-2; 10 bases agree with TRBD2. The J segment lost 4 bases and the V segment lost 2 bases, leaving 4 bases of the junction unmatched. This CDR3 contains 16 residues. Looked up from germline, CDR1 is MNHNS and CDR2 is SASEGT. Here the CDR3 DNA reads TGTGCCAGCAGTGAAAGACTAGCGGGTCCCACCGGGGAGCTGTTTTTT. Translating it yields CASSERLAGPTGELFF.

The rearrangement uses TRBV6-5 and TRBJ1-6; perhaps TRBD1 as D (6 bases). Germline-derived CDR1 and CDR2 are MNHEY and SVGAGI. Deletions cut 0 bases from V and 7 bases from J, with 16 bases between. The CDR3 is 17 amino acids. CDR3 protein: CASSYSTQGWLNSPLHF. In DNA, the CDR3 is TGTGCCAGCAGTTACTCGACACAGGGATGGTTAAATTCACCCCTCCACTTT.

This clonotype was counted at least ten times. The chain uses TRBV24-1 and TRBJ2-1, with 7 bases aligning to TRBD2. The germline V gene encodes CDR1 KGHDR and CDR2 SFDVKD. V was pared by 6 bases and J by 5 bases, with 9 bases of the junction left unmatched. CDR3 length equals 15 residues. CDR3 loop: CATSLEAGANNEQFF. In DNA, the CDR3 is TGTGCCACCAGTCTAGAGGCGGGAGCCAACAATGAGCAGTTCTTC.

This clonotype showed up just once. The genes are TRBV27 and TRBJ1-1, with D tentatively TRBD1 (6 bases). The CDR3 is 15 residues long. Trimming took 1 base from V and 4 from J, leaving 13 bases between them. Per the germline V gene, CDR1 is MNHEY and CDR2 is SMNVEV (reference sequence). Written as DNA, the CDR3 is TGTGCCAGCAGTTTATTCAGGGGCTTTGCCACTGAAGCTTTCTTT. Protein product: CASSLFRGFATEAFF.

This clonotype was counted ten times or more. The chain carries TRBV12-3 or TRBV12-4 and TRBJ2-1, with D unresolved. The CDR3 is 13 residues long. Trimming shortened V by 7 bases and J by 0 bases, and 7 bases separated the two germline ends. The CDR3 loop reads CASNLGSYNEQFF. The CDR3 DNA reads TGTGCCAGCAACTTGGGCTCCTACAATGAGCAGTTCTTC.

This clonotype appeared many times. The chain's CDR3 is CASSLGTGRPYNEQFF. The CDR3 nucleotides read TGCGCCAGCAGCTTGGGTACGGGGCGACCCTACAATGAGCAGTTCTTC. The chain combines TRBV5-1 with TRBJ2-1; D may correspond to TRBD1 or TRBD2 (5 bases each). Trimming left V 0 bases short and J 2 bases short, with 12 bases between. The CDR3 extends over 16 amino acids. CDR1 and CDR2 (germline): SGHRS, YFSETQ.

This clonotype was recorded many times. The rearrangement links TRBV29-1 to TRBJ1-2; weak D call: TRBD1 (6 bases). Trimming removed 2 bases from V and 3 bases from J, with 10 bases in between. CDR3 length equals 13 residues. Germline CDR1 and CDR2: SQVTM and ANQGSEA. This chain's CDR3 is CSVEKDSHYGYTF. The CDR3 DNA follows: TGCAGCGTTGAAAAGGACAGCCACTATGGCTACACCTTC.

The rearrangement uses TRBV7-3 and TRBJ2-1; 8 nucleotides align to TRBD2. The ends lost 5 bases at V and 7 bases at J; junction bases unmatched: 10. From germline, CDR1 is SGHTA and CDR2 FQGTGA. The CDR3 has 15 residues. The CDR3 DNA follows: TGTGCCAGCAGCCCTAGCGGGCGGGTCTTAAATGAGCAGTTCTTC. Its translation: CASSPSGRVLNEQFF.

The DNA for the CDR3 is TGCGCCAGCAGTACGTCTGATGAGCAGTTCTTC. Protein: CASSTSDEQFF. The J gene is TRBJ2-1, the V gene TRBV5-1; no firm D call. V was trimmed by 5 bases and J by 8 bases, leaving 8 bases between them. Germline CDR1 SGHRS, CDR2 YFSETQ. CDR3 length equals 11 residues.

The table lists this clonotype with a few counts. The V gene is TRBV12-3 or TRBV12-4, the J gene TRBJ1-2; TRBD1 agrees at 8 bases. V shed 3 bases and J 8 bases; nucleotides not matched to a gene: 8. The CDR3 runs 14 residues. The CDR3 is CASSLGQVTVGYTF. The CDR3, as DNA: TGTGCCAGCAGTTTGGGACAGGTCACCGTCGGCTACACCTTC.

This chain connects TRBV9 to TRBJ2-7; 7 nucleotides line up with TRBD2. Per germline, CDR1 SGDLS and CDR2 YYNGEE. Trimming took 0 bases from V and 1 from J; bases not matched to a gene: 7. The CDR3 length is 16 residues. In DNA form, the CDR3 reads TGTGCCAGCAGCGTAGATTCAGGCGGGAGTTCCTACGAGCAGTACTTC. This encodes CASSVDSGGSSYEQYF.

The rearrangement joins TRBV20-1 to TRBJ1-1; D is possibly TRBD1 (5 bases). The germline V gene has CDR1 DFQATT and CDR2 SNEGSKA (reference sequence). The CDR3 covers 12 residues. V lost 6 bases and J lost 5, with 13 bases in between. The CDR3 spells CSAARGGTEAFF. In DNA, the CDR3 is TGCAGTGCCGCAAGGGGAGGAACTGAAGCTTTCTTT.

This clonotype was counted many times. The rearrangement joins TRBV12-3 or TRBV12-4 to TRBJ1-5; D call uncertain. The CDR3 totals 13 residues. Trimming pared 3 bases from V and 2 bases from J, leaving 5 bases between. As DNA, the CDR3 is TGTGCCAGCAGTTTCGCTGGCAATCAGCCCCAGCATTTT. Amino acids: CASSFAGNQPQHF.

The V gene is TRBV12-3 or TRBV12-4, the J gene TRBJ2-3; 7 bases are shared with TRBD1. The CDR3 loop spans 15 amino acids. The trim removed 8 bases at V and 2 bases at J, leaving 10 bases unmatched. The CDR3 region has the DNA TGTGCCAGCGGGAACCGGGACAGTTTCACAGATACGCAGTATTTT. This codes for CASGNRDSFTDTQYF.

This clonotype was counted at least ten times. The chain carries TRBV5-1 and TRBJ2-5; D may be TRBD1 (6 bases). CDR3 length: 13 amino acids. CDR1 is SGHRS and CDR2 is YFSETQ in the germline V gene. Trimming cost V 3 bases and J 4 bases, with 10 bases left between them. CDR3: CASSSEGVETQYF. The CDR3 DNA reads TGCGCCAGCAGCTCAGAGGGGGTAGAGACCCAGTACTTC.

The genes are TRBV4-2 and TRBJ2-1; the match to TRBD2 covers 7 bases. This CDR3 has 15 residues. Germline CDR1 is LGHNA and CDR2 is YNFKEQ. The trim removed 8 bases at V and 3 bases at J, leaving 10 bases unmatched. CDR3 in amino acids: CASGGGEGNYNEQFF. CDR3 in DNA: TGTGCCAGCGGGGGAGGGGAGGGTAACTACAATGAGCAGTTCTTC.